Listed here are 27 T cell receptor beta chains from one sample, sequenced in a study of T cells in Graves' hyperthyroidism and ophthalmopathy. Using RNA transcripts as the source, TCR beta CDR3 regions were amplified. TCR CDR3 regions were first amplified by RT-PCR with HTBI primers. TCRdb re-derived calls from the multiplex PCR reads in MiXCR, one entry per CDR3 protein. The sample lists roughly 580,000 distinct CDR3 sequences, 14% occurring once. Sequencing was carried out using blood. All receptors derive from a young woman with Graves' hyperthyroidism that later progressed to Graves' ophthalmopathy.

This chain uses TRBV19 with TRBJ2-1, with D uncertain. Germline CDR1 is LNHDA and CDR2 is SQIVND (reference sequence). The CDR3 covers 11 residues. Trimming cost V 6 bases and J 5 bases, with 5 bases left between them. This chain's CDR3 is CASRMNNEQFF. For the CDR3, the DNA is TGTGCCAGTAGGATGAACAATGAGCAGTTCTTC.

At least ten counts were recorded for this clonotype. The V call is TRBV20-1, the J call TRBJ2-7; 9 bases map to TRBD2. Germline V CDR1 and CDR2: DFQATT, SNEGSKA (reference sequence). V gave up 5 bases and J gave up 5 bases; unmatched junction bases: 4. This CDR3 contains 12 residues. CDR3 sequence reads: CSASGLANEQYF. Written as DNA, the CDR3 is TGCAGTGCTTCGGGACTAGCCAACGAGCAGTACTTC.

V and J are TRBV2 and TRBJ2-5, with D hard to call. The CDR3 extends over 15 amino acids. Germline-derived CDR1 and CDR2 are SNHLY and FYNNEI. The ends were cut back, 0 bases at V and 3 bases at J, with 11 bases in the middle. In nucleotides, the CDR3 is TGTGCCAGCAGTGAAGCTATAACAGAAAAAGAGACCCAGTACTTC. Translated: CASSEAITEKETQYF.

This clonotype was seen at least ten times. The chain recombines TRBV14 with TRBJ1-2; D is perhaps TRBD1 (5 bases). Trimming removed 4 bases from V and 4 bases from J, with 13 bases in between. This CDR3 has 14 residues. Germline V gene lookup returns CDR1 SGHDN and CDR2 FVKESK. The CDR3 loop is CASSRTGFSYGYTF. In nucleotides, the CDR3 is TGTGCCAGCAGCCGAACAGGTTTCTCCTATGGCTACACCTTC.

Comment on this clonotype: This may arise from a read error, as a much more abundant clone is one base away. The genes are TRBV30 and TRBJ1-1; D gene uncertain. The CDR3 has 14 amino acids. Trimming pared 4 bases from V and 3 bases from J, leaving 15 bases between. The germline CDR1 and CDR2 sequences are GTSNPN and SVGIG (reference sequence). The CDR3 region is CAWMPRPTYTEAFF. As DNA, the CDR3 is TGTGCCTGGATGCCCCGGCCCACGTACACTGAAGCTTTCTTT.

This clonotype was counted only a few times. J is TRBJ2-7 and V is TRBV12-5; the D gene is possibly TRBD1 (5 bases). V was shortened by 2 bases and J by 7 bases, with 15 bases between the two germline ends. The CDR3 sequence is 14 residues long. In germline, CDR1 is LGHNT, CDR2 FRNRAP. CDR3 residues: CASGLPGRSGEQYF. CDR3 nucleotides: TGTGCTAGTGGTTTGCCCGGACGCTCAGGGGAGCAGTACTTC.

This clonotype was counted between two and nine times. This rearrangement joins TRBV4-2 to TRBJ1-1; 7 bases map to TRBD1. Trimming removed 0 bases from V and 3 bases from J; junction bases left unmatched: 16. The CDR3 covers 19 residues. CDR1 is LGHNA, CDR2 YNFKEQ, per germline. The CDR3 DNA follows: TGTGCCAGCAGCCAAGATCGGGATCTCAGACAGGGTTGGGACACTGAAGCTTTCTTT. Translation: CASSQDRDLRQGWDTEAFF.

The table lists this clonotype with many counts. CDR3 region: CASSEVEETQYF. CDR3 coding DNA: TGTGCCAGCAGTGAGGTCGAAGAGACCCAGTACTTC. The rearrangement links TRBV2 to TRBJ2-5; D remains ambiguous. The germline V gene encodes CDR1 SNHLY and CDR2 FYNNEI. CDR3 length equals 12 residues. Trimming cost V 3 bases and J 3 bases, with 5 bases left between them. The variable domain in full, completed from reference TRBV2 and TRBJ2-5, reads EPEVTQTPSHQVTQMGQEVILRCVPISNHLYFYWYRQILGQKVEFLVSFYNNEISEKSEIFDDQFSVERPDGSNFTLKIRSTKLEDSAMYFCASSEVEETQYFGPGTRLLVL.

This clonotype was observed a handful of times. V and J are TRBV25-1 and TRBJ2-3, with no clear D. CDR3 size: 11 residues. With 8 bases removed from V and 6 bases from J, the gap between germline ends came to 9 bases. Germline V gene lookup returns CDR1 MGHDK and CDR2 SYGVNS. The CDR3 region is CASARGDTQYF. The DNA of the CDR3 is TGTGCCAGCGCTCGTGGCGATACGCAGTATTTT.

This clonotype was recorded at least ten times. This chain links TRBV11-2 with TRBJ2-5; TRBD1 is a possible D gene (7 bases). The CDR3 sequence is 14 residues long. Deletions cut 5 bases from V and 4 bases from J, with 14 bases between. Per germline, CDR1 SGHAT and CDR2 FQNNGV. CDR3: CASSPGQEGETQYF. The CDR3 DNA is TGTGCCAGCAGCCCCGGACAGGAGGGAGAGACCCAGTACTTC.

This CDR3 reads CALERRTGFQYF. CDR3 in DNA: TGTGCTTTAGAAAGGAGGACGGGGTTTCAGTACTTC. This chain uses TRBV30 with TRBJ2-4; D might be TRBD2 (5 bases). CDR1 and CDR2 from the germline V gene are GTSNPN and SVGIG (reference sequence). The CDR3 is 12 residues long.

The genes are TRBV28 and TRBJ1-2, with unresolved D. Trimming shortened V by 4 bases and J by 4 bases, and 7 bases separated the two germline ends. CDR1 MDHEN and CDR2 SYDVKM come from the germline V gene. The CDR3 runs 12 residues. The CDR3 sequence is CASSSIGYGYTF. CDR3 DNA sequence: TGTGCCAGCAGTTCAATAGGCTATGGCTACACCTTC.

V usage is TRBV28 and J usage is TRBJ2-7; the match to TRBD1 covers 8 bases. In germline, CDR1 is MDHEN, CDR2 SYDVKM. The CDR3 has 14 residues. Trimming at V came to 2 bases and at J to 2 bases, leaving 2 bases not matched to a gene. CDR3 in amino acids: CASSLGTGTYEQYF. CDR3 DNA: TGTGCCAGCAGTTTAGGGACAGGCACCTACGAGCAGTACTTC.

This clonotype has ten or more counts. The CDR3 DNA sequence: TGTGCCAGCAGCTTAATGGGTCCCTACGAGCAGTACTTC. This translates into CASSLMGPYEQYF. This rearrangement joins TRBV11-2 to TRBJ2-7; D gene unclear. Between the trimmed V and J ends, which lost 2 bases and 2 bases, there was a span of 7 bases. Germline V CDR1 and CDR2: SGHAT, FQNNGV. The CDR3 extends over 13 amino acids. The full variable domain, in which reference TRBV11-2 and TRBJ2-7 provide the parts outside the CDR3, is EAGVAQSPRYKIIEKRQSVAFWCNPISGHATLYWYQQILGQGPKLLIQFQNNGVVDDSQLPKDRFSAERLKGVDSTLKIQPAKLEDSAVYLCASSLMGPYEQYFGPGTRLTVT.

The table lists this clonotype with many counts. The rearrangement links TRBV12-3 or TRBV12-4 to TRBJ2-1; D is unresolved. The CDR3 extends over 12 amino acids. Trimming removed 2 bases at V and 7 bases at J, with 6 bases between. CDR3 loop: CASSLIRNEQFF. The CDR3 bases are TGTGCCAGCAGTTTAATTAGGAATGAGCAGTTCTTC.

With regard to this clonotype: Germline is not matched at one junction end, which may reflect a read error. V usage is TRBV18 and J usage is TRBJ1-1, with D unclear. In germline, CDR1 is KGHSH, CDR2 LQKENI. CDR3 length: 16 amino acids. The CDR3 spells CASSPFILPENIEAFF. CDR3 bases: TGTGCCAGCTCACCATTTATACTCCCTGAGAACATTGAAGCTTTCTTT.

This clonotype came up many times. This chain links TRBV7-9 with TRBJ2-7; D may be TRBD1 (6 bases). The CDR3 runs to 15 residues. The germline gives CDR1 SEHNR, CDR2 FQNEAQ (reference sequence). V was clipped by 0 bases and J by 2 bases, with 11 bases between them. The CDR3 loop is CASSLAQGSAYEQYF. The CDR3 region has the DNA TGTGCCAGCAGCTTAGCCCAGGGGTCCGCCTACGAGCAGTACTTC.

The sample holds many counts of this clonotype. This chain uses TRBV28 with TRBJ2-5, with D perhaps assigned TRBD1 or TRBD2 (6 bases each). Trimming took off 5 bases at V and 4 bases at J, with 8 bases between the two ends. CDR1 is MDHEN and CDR2 is SYDVKM in the germline V gene. There are 12 residues in the CDR3. DNA of the CDR3: TGTGCCAGCAGTGGGGGGCGAGAGACCCAGTACTTC. Its translation is CASSGGRETQYF.

Turning to this clonotype: The CDR3 end shows no conserved phenylalanine or tryptophan, and so a read error is likely. The chain carries TRBV28 and TRBJ1-4, with TRBD1 as a possible D gene (5 bases). Germline V CDR1 and CDR2: MDHEN, SYDVKM. The CDR3 runs 14 residues. V was clipped by 10 bases and J by 3 bases, with 15 bases between them. In DNA form, the CDR3 reads TGTGCCACTTTTCCTGGGGGGTCTAATGAAAAACTGTTTTCT. Its protein product is CATFPGGSNEKLFS.

This clonotype occurred a few times. V is TRBV9 and J is TRBJ2-1; 14 nucleotides align to TRBD2. This CDR3 region has 18 residues. The J segment lost 0 bases and the V segment lost 5 bases, leaving 7 bases of the junction unmatched. Per the germline V gene, CDR1 is SGDLS and CDR2 is YYNGEE. The CDR3 DNA follows: TGTGCCAGCAGTCTTGGACTAGCGGGAGGCAACTCCTACAATGAGCAGTTCTTC. It specifies CASSLGLAGGNSYNEQFF.

This clonotype was counted many times. DNA for the CDR3: TGTGCCAGCAGGGACACAGCGGGAGGGTACGAGCAGTACTTC. This codes for CASRDTAGGYEQYF. The chain recombines TRBV6-1 with TRBJ2-7; TRBD2 agrees at 10 bases. Germline trimming cut 6 bases from V and 4 bases from J; bases unmatched to any gene: 6. CDR3 length: 14 amino acids. Germline V gives CDR1 MNHNS, CDR2 SASEGT.

This clonotype appeared many times. The chain links TRBV6-2 or TRBV6-3 to TRBJ2-1, with 14 positions matching TRBD2. V was pared by 6 bases and J by 1 base, with 8 bases of the junction left unmatched. Germline V gene data show CDR1 as MNHEY and CDR2 as SVGEGT. The CDR3 totals 18 residues. CDR3 sequence: CASSGTSGSLLSYNEQFF. CDR3 nucleotides: TGTGCCAGCAGCGGGACTAGCGGGAGCCTTTTATCCTACAATGAGCAGTTCTTC.

The chain combines TRBV5-8 with TRBJ2-7; TRBD1 matches 10 bases. Germline V gene sequence: CDR1 SGHTS, CDR2 YDEGEE. The CDR3 has 15 residues. J lost 6 bases, V lost 2 bases, and 8 bases had no gene match. The CDR3 DNA follows: TGTGCCAGCAGCTTCGGGACAGGGGTACGAGGCGAGCAGTACTTC. Translation: CASSFGTGVRGEQYF.

This clonotype was recorded many times. The chain joins TRBV5-5 to TRBJ1-1; TRBD1 matches 7 bases. Unmatched junction bases numbered 1, after V lost 0 bases and J lost 5 bases. Germline CDR1 reads SGHKS; CDR2 reads YYEKEE (reference sequence). The CDR3 has 13 residues. The CDR3 loop is CASSLDRGTEAFF. The CDR3 DNA reads as TGTGCCAGCAGCTTGGACAGGGGTACTGAAGCTTTCTTT.

This clonotype was seen more than once but under ten times. The rearrangement joins TRBV25-1 to TRBJ1-2; D is perhaps TRBD1 (5 bases). The CDR3 extends over 12 amino acids. V was pared by 5 bases and J by 7 bases, with 11 bases between. Germline-derived CDR1 and CDR2 are MGHDK and SYGVNS. The CDR3: CASSKRGGGYTF. The DNA of the CDR3 is TGTGCCAGCAGTAAGAGGGGAGGTGGCTACACCTTC.

The table lists this clonotype with many counts. The rearrangement links TRBV20-1 to TRBJ2-1, with D possibly being TRBD2 (6 bases). CDR1 and CDR2 (germline): DFQATT, SNEGSKA (reference sequence). The CDR3 totals 14 residues. Between the trimmed V and J ends, which lost 2 bases and 2 bases, there was a span of 10 bases. This CDR3 reads CSARPGEAYNEQFF. The CDR3 DNA sequence: TGCAGTGCTAGACCCGGGGAGGCCTACAATGAGCAGTTCTTC.

V is TRBV30 and J is TRBJ2-7, with a weak D call TRBD2 (6 bases). V gave up 4 bases and J gave up 2 bases, with 18 bases separating them. The CDR3 contains 15 residues. In germline, CDR1 is GTSNPN, CDR2 SVGIG (reference sequence). The CDR3 DNA sequence: TGTGCCTGGACCGGGGACTCCGAACGAGCCTACGAGCAGTACTTC. This codes for CAWTGDSERAYEQYF.